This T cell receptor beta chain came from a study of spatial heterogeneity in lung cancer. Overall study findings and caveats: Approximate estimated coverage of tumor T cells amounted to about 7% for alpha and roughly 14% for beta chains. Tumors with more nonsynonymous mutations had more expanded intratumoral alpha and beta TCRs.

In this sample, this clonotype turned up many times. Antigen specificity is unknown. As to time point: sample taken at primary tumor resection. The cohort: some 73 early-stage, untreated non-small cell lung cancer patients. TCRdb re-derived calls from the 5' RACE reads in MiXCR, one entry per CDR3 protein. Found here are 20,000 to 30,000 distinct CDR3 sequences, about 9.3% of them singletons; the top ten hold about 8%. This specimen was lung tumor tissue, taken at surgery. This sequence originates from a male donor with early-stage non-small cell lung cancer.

As DNA, the CDR3 is TGTGCCAGCAGTTACGGGCCCCGGGATAGCAATCAGCCCCAGCATTTT. It codes for CASSYGPRDSNQPQHF. The chain employs TRBV6-5 and TRBJ1-5; D uncertain. Trimming took off 2 bases at V and 0 bases at J, with 11 bases between the two ends. CDR3 length equals 16 residues. From germline, CDR1 is MNHEY and CDR2 SVGAGI.